The rows below give T cell receptor beta chains drawn from one sample of a study of CXCR3-negative and CXCR3-positive naive CD8 T cells. From the 5' RACE reads, TCRdb lists one entry per CDR3 protein and no DNA. This sample contains some 150,000 distinct CDR3 sequences. Sequenced material: naive CXCR3+ CD8+ T cells from blood. The receptors originated from a human donor in good health. Some clones in this sample may be carry-over from other donors' samples. CDR3s include the opening cysteine and the closing phenylalanine or tryptophan. Fields, in order: V gene, J gene, CDR3 protein.

TRBV29-1	TRBJ1-3	CSVSGQGRNTIYF
TRBV5-5	TRBJ2-2	CASSFGPANTGELFF
TRBV6-2/TRBV6-3	TRBJ2-1	CASTSGGSYNEQFF
TRBV29-1	TRBJ1-1	CSVEGLAAEAFF
TRBV28	TRBJ2-7	CASSHPRDGPGVHYEQYF
TRBV5-8	TRBJ1-2	CASSLIDSGGYTF
TRBV3-1	TRBJ1-1	CASSQVLGMNTEAFF
TRBV12-3/TRBV12-4	TRBJ2-1	CASSPRLAGPYNEQFF
TRBV29-1	TRBJ2-1	CSAPSGRSSYNEQFF
TRBV29-1	TRBJ2-2	CSVDQGGNTGELFF
TRBV7-9	TRBJ1-5	CASSYGPLGNQPQHF
TRBV11-2	TRBJ2-1	CASSLGWTGGNEQFF
TRBV29-1	TRBJ2-3	CSAASGRAGPNTDTQYF
TRBV5-1	TRBJ2-4	CASRTEIAKNIQYF
TRBV7-6	TRBJ2-5	CASSLFRGPSETQYF
TRBV27	TRBJ2-7	CASRGGGTWEQYF
TRBV7-9	TRBJ2-7	CASSLGDLREQYF
TRBV7-9	TRBJ2-2	CASSLQDTGELFF
TRBV5-1	TRBJ2-2	CASSLRQGDFTGELFF
TRBV5-1	TRBJ1-5	CASSFPPGQPQHF
TRBV6-2/TRBV6-3	TRBJ2-1	CATREQGSLYNEQFF
TRBV20-1	TRBJ1-5	CSASQGQGNQPQHF
TRBV7-9	TRBJ2-1	CASSLRGEGAYLYNEQFF
TRBV6-6	TRBJ2-7	CASSLPLSYEQYF
TRBV6-5	TRBJ1-2	CASSYSPGDYTF
TRBV12-3/TRBV12-4	TRBJ1-1	CASRRSRPNTEAFF
TRBV29-1	TRBJ2-1	CSVEDGVWRGNEYNEQFF
TRBV28	TRBJ2-1	CASSLFTGRDEQFF
TRBV4-3	TRBJ1-1	CASSQALTGGASTEAFF
TRBV4-3	TRBJ2-1	CASSLSSLAGSSYNEQFF
TRBV7-8	TRBJ2-5	CASSLGRNQETQYF
TRBV7-2	TRBJ2-3	CASSPRPSDGTDTQYF
TRBV10-2	TRBJ2-7	CASMAGGYEQYF
TRBV6-5	TRBJ2-3	CASSREPPEGGADTQYF
TRBV7-2	TRBJ2-3	CASSLDVSTDTQYF
TRBV29-1	TRBJ2-1	CSVEPHLTSGSYNEQFF
TRBV29-1	TRBJ2-3	CSVPGTSGTDTQYF
TRBV5-4	TRBJ2-5	CASSAPGLAGEAQETQYF
TRBV12-3/TRBV12-4	TRBJ2-1	CASSLYLSSGKNNEQFF
TRBV6-2/TRBV6-3	TRBJ2-2	CASRNRAGELFF
TRBV6-4	TRBJ1-1	CASSIDPTLGTEAFF